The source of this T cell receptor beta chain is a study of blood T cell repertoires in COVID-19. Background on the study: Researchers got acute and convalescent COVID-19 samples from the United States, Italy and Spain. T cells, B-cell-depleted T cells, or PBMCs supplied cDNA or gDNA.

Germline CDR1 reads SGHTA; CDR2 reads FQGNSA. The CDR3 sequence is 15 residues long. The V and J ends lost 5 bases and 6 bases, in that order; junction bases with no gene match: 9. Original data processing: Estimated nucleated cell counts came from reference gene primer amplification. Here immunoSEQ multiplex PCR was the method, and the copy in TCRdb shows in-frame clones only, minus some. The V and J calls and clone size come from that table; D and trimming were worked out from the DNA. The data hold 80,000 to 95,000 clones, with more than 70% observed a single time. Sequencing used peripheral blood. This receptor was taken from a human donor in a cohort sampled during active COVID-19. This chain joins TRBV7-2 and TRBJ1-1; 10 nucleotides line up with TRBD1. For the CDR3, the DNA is TGTGCCAGCAGCGCCCGACAGGGGGCGCTCGCTGAAGCTTTCTTT. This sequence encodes CASSARQGALAEAFF.